This is a list of T cell receptor beta chains from one sample in a study of radiotherapy plus CTLA-4 blockade in lung cancer. Assay: immunoSEQ multiplex PCR; the TCRdb copy retains only in-frame clones and omits some. The data show 120,000 or so clones, 75% to 80% seen once. The starting material was peripheral blood, obtained from a patient treated with radiotherapy plus ipilimumab. The receptors were sampled from a human donor with non-small cell lung cancer who had a partial response to radiotherapy plus ipilimumab. Both conserved end residues are part of each CDR3. The D gene is left open where the match is weak.

TRBJ2-1,TRBD2,TRBV5-1,CASSLAVTSGFSYNEQFF
TRBJ2-7,TRBD2,TRBV5-1,CASSLGRELVDEQYF
TRBJ2-1,-,TRBV6-1,CASSSQSGSYNEQFF
TRBJ2-3,-,TRBV7-9,CASSLTGTGLTDTQYF
TRBJ2-3,-,TRBV6-1,CASSRTLSTDTQYF
TRBJ2-5,TRBD1,TRBV18,CASAPGQKEETQYF
TRBJ1-1,-,TRBV7-2,CASSFGRVTEAFF
TRBJ1-1,TRBD1,TRBV14,CASSRFIRTGRRLMNTEAFF
TRBJ1-1,TRBD1,TRBV10-3,CAITTGELSTEAFF
TRBJ2-3,TRBD1,TRBV9,CATNTGEGTDTQYF
TRBJ1-2,TRBD1,TRBV2,CASKEGATSYGYTF
TRBJ1-3,-,TRBV5-1,CASSFGAISGNTIYF
TRBJ2-2,TRBD2,TRBV6-6,CASRSGRGFNTGELFF
TRBJ1-3,-,TRBV6-5,CASSFRGKENTIYF
TRBJ2-6,-,TRBV28,CASRPGHGISRANVLTF
TRBJ2-7,TRBD1,TRBV5-1,CASCLPGQETYEQYF
TRBJ2-1,TRBD2,TRBV28,CASINSGRAYNEQFF
TRBJ2-2,-,TRBV11-2,CASSGRGKRNTGELFF
TRBJ1-5,-,TRBV9,CASSVAGAGNQPQHF
TRBJ2-7,TRBD2,TRBV7-2,CASSPHPGTSGPTTYEQYF
TRBJ1-4,-,TRBV18,CASSQGQTTNEKLFF
TRBJ2-3,-,TRBV18,CASSPAKLAQKGDTQYF
TRBJ1-1,-,TRBV2,CASWGGADTEAFF
TRBJ2-2,TRBD1,TRBV15,CATSRVTGGWGGELFF
TRBJ2-5,-,TRBV7-2,CASSYRGARETQYF
TRBJ1-1,-,TRBV5-4,CASFKRGGTEAFF
TRBJ2-2,TRBD2,TRBV13,CASSLGGLAGDGELFF
TRBJ2-1,-,TRBV4-1,CASSLDSSYNEQFF
TRBJ2-5,-,TRBV5-1,CASSPTGFQETQYF
TRBJ1-2,TRBD1,TRBV19,CASSILDRDRYGYTF
TRBJ2-7,TRBD1,TRBV7-9,CASSWGQGSSYEQYF
TRBJ1-2,TRBD1,TRBV5-4,CASSLGRGQSYGYTF
TRBJ1-2,TRBD1,TRBV4-1,CASSQEDRAYGYTF
TRBJ1-2,-,TRBV6-5,CASSVSNYGYTF
TRBJ2-5,-,TRBV7-2,CASTVGGQKRETQYF
TRBJ2-3,TRBD2,TRBV10-3,CAISDFKAGTDTQYF
TRBJ1-2,-,TRBV28,CASSFGQANYGYTF
TRBJ1-1,-,TRBV7-9,CASSLAIRLNTEAFF
TRBJ2-7,-,TRBV5-1,CASRPSGRSRGQYF
TRBJ1-1,-,TRBV9,CASSATGNTEAFF
TRBJ2-2,-,TRBV5-1,CASSLEPRVDTGELFF
TRBJ2-6,-,TRBV19,CASGPRVTGANVLTF
TRBJ2-7,TRBD1,TRBV6-1,CASTPGQGYEQYF